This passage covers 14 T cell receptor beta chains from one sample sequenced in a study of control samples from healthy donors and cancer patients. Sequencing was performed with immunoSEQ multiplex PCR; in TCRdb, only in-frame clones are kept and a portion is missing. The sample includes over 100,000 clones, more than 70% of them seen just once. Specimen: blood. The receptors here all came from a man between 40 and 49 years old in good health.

The CDR3: CASTDRDYNTGELFF. The DNA for the CDR3 is TGTGCCAGCACCGACCGGGACTACAACACCGGGGAGCTGTTTTTT. The genes are TRBV7-8 and TRBJ2-2; 7 nucleotides agree with TRBD2. Germline trimming cut 7 bases from V and 2 bases from J; bases unmatched to any gene: 7. This CDR3 region has 15 residues. Germline CDR1 SGHVS, CDR2 FQNEAQ.

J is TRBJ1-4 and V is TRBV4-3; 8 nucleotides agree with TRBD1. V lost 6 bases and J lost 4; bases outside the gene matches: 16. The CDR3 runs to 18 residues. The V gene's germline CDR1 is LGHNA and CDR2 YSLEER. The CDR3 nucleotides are TGCGCCAGCAGTCCCGGGACAGGACTCCTCCGGGGTAATGAAAAACTGTTTTTT. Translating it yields CASSPGTGLLRGNEKLFF.

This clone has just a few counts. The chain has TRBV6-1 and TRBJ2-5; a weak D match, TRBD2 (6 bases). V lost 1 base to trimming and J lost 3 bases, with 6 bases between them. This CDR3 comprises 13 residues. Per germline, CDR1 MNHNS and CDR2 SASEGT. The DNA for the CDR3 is TGTGCCAGCAGTGAAGGACTAGAAGAGACCCAGTACTTC. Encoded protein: CASSEGLEETQYF.

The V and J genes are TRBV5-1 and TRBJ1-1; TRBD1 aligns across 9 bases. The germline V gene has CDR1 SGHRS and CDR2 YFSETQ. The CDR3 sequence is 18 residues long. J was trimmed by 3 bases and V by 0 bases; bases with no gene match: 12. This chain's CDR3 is CASSLEVGTGTRDTEAFF. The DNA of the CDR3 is TGCGCCAGCAGCTTGGAAGTAGGGACAGGGACACGAGACACTGAAGCTTTCTTT.

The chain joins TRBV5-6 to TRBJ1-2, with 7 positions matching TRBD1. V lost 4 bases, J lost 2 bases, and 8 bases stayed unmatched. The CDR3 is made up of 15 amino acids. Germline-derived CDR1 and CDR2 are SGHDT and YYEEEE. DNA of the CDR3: TGTGCCAGCAGCCTTGGGACAGCAGTAAACTATGGCTACACCTTC. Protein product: CASSLGTAVNYGYTF.

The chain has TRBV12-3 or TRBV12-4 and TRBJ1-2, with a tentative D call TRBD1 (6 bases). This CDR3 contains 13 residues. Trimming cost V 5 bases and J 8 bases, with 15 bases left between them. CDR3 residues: CASSRQAREGYTF. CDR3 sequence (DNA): TGTGCCAGCAGTCGACAGGCAAGAGAAGGCTACACCTTC.

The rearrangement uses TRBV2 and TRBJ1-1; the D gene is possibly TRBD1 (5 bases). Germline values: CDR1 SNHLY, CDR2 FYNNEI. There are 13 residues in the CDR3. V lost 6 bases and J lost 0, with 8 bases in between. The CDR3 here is CASRRTLNTEAFF. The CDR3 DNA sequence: TGTGCCAGCAGGAGGACACTGAACACTGAAGCTTTCTTT.

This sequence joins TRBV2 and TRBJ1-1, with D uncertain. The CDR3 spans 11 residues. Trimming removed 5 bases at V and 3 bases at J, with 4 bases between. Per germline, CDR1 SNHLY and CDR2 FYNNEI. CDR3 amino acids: CASSPDTEAFF. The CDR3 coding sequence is TGTGCCAGCAGTCCCGACACTGAAGCTTTCTTT.

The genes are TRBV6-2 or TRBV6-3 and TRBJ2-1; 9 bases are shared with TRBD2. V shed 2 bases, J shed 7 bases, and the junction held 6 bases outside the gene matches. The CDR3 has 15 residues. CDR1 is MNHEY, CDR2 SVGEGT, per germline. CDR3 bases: TGTGCCAGCAGTTACGGCGGGGGGGCGAGGAATGAGCAGTTCTTC. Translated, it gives CASSYGGGARNEQFF.

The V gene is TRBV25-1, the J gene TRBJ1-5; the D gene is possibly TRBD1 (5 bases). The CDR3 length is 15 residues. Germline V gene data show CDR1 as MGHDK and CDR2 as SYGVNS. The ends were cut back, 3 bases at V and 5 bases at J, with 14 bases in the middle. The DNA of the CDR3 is TGTGCCAGCAGTGACAGCCCAGGGAGGGATCAGCCCCAGCATTTT. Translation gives CASSDSPGRDQPQHF.

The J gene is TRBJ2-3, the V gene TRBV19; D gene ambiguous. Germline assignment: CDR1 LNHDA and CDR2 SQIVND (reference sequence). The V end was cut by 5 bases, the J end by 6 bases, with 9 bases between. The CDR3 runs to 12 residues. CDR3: CASSREYDTQYF. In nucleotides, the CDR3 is TGTGCCAGTAGTCGAGAGTATGATACGCAGTATTTT.

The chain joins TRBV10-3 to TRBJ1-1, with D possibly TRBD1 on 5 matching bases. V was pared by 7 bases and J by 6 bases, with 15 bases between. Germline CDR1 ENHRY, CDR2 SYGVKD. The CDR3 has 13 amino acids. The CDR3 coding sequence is TGTGCCATCAAACCCAGGGAGGTCTCTGAAGCTTTCTTT. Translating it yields CAIKPREVSEAFF.

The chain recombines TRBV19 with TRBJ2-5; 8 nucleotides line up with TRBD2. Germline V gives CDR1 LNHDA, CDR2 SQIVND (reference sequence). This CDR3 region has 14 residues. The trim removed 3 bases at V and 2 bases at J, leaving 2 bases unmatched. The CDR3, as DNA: TGTGCCAGTAGTATTACGGGAGGGCAAGAGACCCAGTACTTC. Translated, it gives CASSITGGQETQYF. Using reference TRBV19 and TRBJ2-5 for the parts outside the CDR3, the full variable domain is DGGITQSPKYLFRKEGQNVTLSCEQNLNHDAMYWYRQDPGQGLRLIYYSQIVNDFQKGDIAEGYSVSREKKESFPLTVTSAQKNPTAFYLCASSITGGQETQYFGPGTRLLVL.

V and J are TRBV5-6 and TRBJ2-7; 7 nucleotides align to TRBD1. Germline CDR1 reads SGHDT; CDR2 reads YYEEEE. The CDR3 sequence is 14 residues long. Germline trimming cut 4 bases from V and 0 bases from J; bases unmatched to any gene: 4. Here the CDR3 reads CASSKTGYSYEQYF. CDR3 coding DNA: TGTGCCAGCAGCAAGACAGGGTACTCCTACGAGCAGTACTTC.